The sequence of this T cell receptor beta chain was determined in a study of regulatory T cells in long-lasting Graves disease. V dropped 3 bases and J dropped 5; count of bases not matched to a gene: 10. The germline CDR1 and CDR2 sequences are SGHAT and FQNNGV. CDR3 length equals 16 residues. Time point reported: newly diagnosed GD, antithyroid drugs for less than 3 months. PBMCs provided the RNA from which the TCR library was made. In Xi'an, China, an endocrinology department was the source of patients. This clonotype was found many times. Arm-PCR of CDR3 regions and iRepertoire HTBI primers were the basis on which TCR beta libraries were built. TCRdb itself ran the multiplex PCR reads through MiXCR, one entry per CDR3 protein. The sample shows around 450,000 distinct CDR3 sequences, about a sixth of them seen only once. The same sample was also studied in work on T cells in Graves' hyperthyroidism and ophthalmopathy. Turning to that study: Before onset, by a median of approximately 5.9 months, the model predicted ophthalmopathy.

The sequence was collected from a man in his forties with Graves disease. V gene TRBV11-2 combines with J gene TRBJ2-5; TRBD2 aligns across 9 bases. Source: peripheral blood mononuclear cells (PBMCs), taken at new diagnosis, from a patient treated with antithyroid drugs. The CDR3 sequence is CASSLEYSGSRETQYF. The CDR3 DNA sequence: TGTGCCAGCAGCTTGGAATATAGCGGGAGTCGTGAGACCCAGTACTTC.